This entry lists 11 T cell receptor beta chains sequenced from one sample in a study of post-analysis software for immune sequencing data. Study results and limitations: Comparison of patients with controls showed about 5 TRBV segments more frequent in patients, TRBV5-6, TRBV5-1 and TRBV20-1 among them.

For these receptors, no antigen is known. Carried by the TCR beta cDNA libraries were unique molecular identifiers. TCRdb re-called the PCR reads with MiXCR, one entry per CDR3 protein. The data contain approximately 360,000 distinct CDR3 sequences, approximately 33% of them singletons. Material for sequencing was blood. These receptors were collected from a girl aged 5-17 years with multiple sclerosis.

This chain links TRBV9 with TRBJ1-2; TRBD1 aligns across 10 bases. J lost 6 bases, V lost 5 bases, and 7 bases had no gene match. CDR1 is SGDLS, CDR2 YYNGEE, per germline. The CDR3 extends over 14 amino acids. DNA of the CDR3: TGTGCCAGCAGTAAAGGGGACAGGGGTGATGGCTACACCTTC. Translation gives CASSKGDRGDGYTF.

This clonotype appeared many times. The chain carries TRBV7-6 and TRBJ1-5, with unresolved D. The V gene's germline CDR1 is SGHVS and CDR2 FNYEAQ. The V gene lost 1 base and the J gene lost 6 bases, with 13 bases spanning the gap. The CDR3 runs to 15 residues. The CDR3 nucleotides read TGTGCCAGCAGCTTAGAGGCGGGGTACGGTCAGCCCCAGCATTTT. This codes for CASSLEAGYGQPQHF.

The chain links TRBV4-3 to TRBJ2-1, with 15 bases fitting TRBD2. Germline CDR1 LGHNA, CDR2 YSLEER. The length of the CDR3 is 16 residues. With 4 bases clipped from V and 8 bases from J, the junction kept 6 bases outside the gene matches. CDR3 nucleotide sequence: TGCGCCAGCAGCCGCGGACTAGCGGGGGGGCGGGATGAGCAGTTCTTC. Encoded protein: CASSRGLAGGRDEQFF.

In this sample, this clonotype turned up a few times. The rearrangement uses TRBV4-3 and TRBJ1-2; D is ambiguous. CDR1 is LGHNA and CDR2 is YSLEER in the germline V gene. This CDR3 has 13 amino acids. V was trimmed by 0 bases and J by 7 bases, leaving 9 bases between them. The CDR3 region has the DNA TGCGCCAGCAGCCAAGATAGGGCAGTTGGCTACACCTTC. Residues: CASSQDRAVGYTF.

The chain uses TRBV6-2 or TRBV6-3 and TRBJ2-1, with unresolved D. This CDR3 has 12 residues. Germline V gene sequence: CDR1 MNHEY, CDR2 SVGEGT. V was clipped by 5 bases and J by 7 bases, with 9 bases between them. CDR3 coding DNA: TGTGCCAGCAGTGTCCATAGGAATGAGCAGTTCTTC. Encoded protein: CASSVHRNEQFF.

The chain employs TRBV5-1 and TRBJ2-1; TRBD2 agrees at 15 bases. V lost 3 bases and J lost 3; bases outside the gene matches: 7. The germline CDR1 and CDR2 sequences are SGHRS and YFSETQ. CDR3 length: 18 amino acids. The CDR3 DNA is TGCGCCAGCAGCTGGGGACTAGCGGGGGGCAAACTCTACAATGAGCAGTTCTTC. It yields the protein CASSWGLAGGKLYNEQFF. The full variable domain, with the rest looked up from reference TRBV5-1 and TRBJ2-1, is KAGVTQTPRYLIKTRGQQVTLSCSPISGHRSVSWYQQTPGQGLQFLFEYFSETQRNKGNFPGRFSGRQFSNSRSEMNVSTLELGDSALYLCASSWGLAGGKLYNEQFFGPGTRLTVL.

This clonotype was detected only a few times. The chain recombines TRBV6-5 with TRBJ2-7; TRBD1 or TRBD2 may be the D gene (5 bases each). The V gene's germline CDR1 is MNHEY and CDR2 SVGAGI. The CDR3 consists of 14 residues. V dropped 7 bases and J dropped 2 bases, with 15 bases sitting between them. In DNA form, the CDR3 reads TGTGCCAGCAAGACCGGGGCAGGACCCTACGAGCAGTACTTC. This encodes CASKTGAGPYEQYF.

This chain joins TRBV5-5 and TRBJ2-1; the D gene could be TRBD1 or TRBD2 (5 bases each). CDR1 is SGHKS, CDR2 YYEKEE, per germline (reference sequence). The CDR3 consists of 17 residues. Trimming stripped 0 bases from V and 3 bases from J, with 16 bases between. CDR3 region: CASSLVRRGALYNEQFF. Written as DNA, the CDR3 is TGTGCCAGCAGCTTGGTCAGACGGGGCGCCCTCTACAATGAGCAGTTCTTC.

The genes are TRBV20-1 and TRBJ2-5; D call uncertain. The germline gives CDR1 DFQATT, CDR2 SNEGSKA (reference sequence). The V end was cut by 7 bases, the J end by 5 bases, with 11 bases between. The CDR3 extends over 11 amino acids. The CDR3 DNA is TGCAGTGGGGCGTTAGGGGAGACCCAGTACTTC. It yields the protein CSGALGETQYF.

The chain recombines TRBV29-1 with TRBJ1-5, with TRBD1 matching over 10 bases. V shed 6 bases and J 6 bases; nucleotides not matched to a gene: 5. Germline CDR1 reads SQVTM; CDR2 reads ANQGSEA. The CDR3 sequence is 13 residues long. Written as DNA, the CDR3 is TGCAGCGTACCCGGACAGGGGGGTCAGCCCCAGCATTTT. Translating gives CSVPGQGGQPQHF.

In its sample, this clonotype was seen once. The chain combines TRBV15 with TRBJ1-4; D might be TRBD1 (6 bases). Germline V CDR1 and CDR2: LNHNV, YYDKDF (reference sequence). The CDR3 covers 15 residues. Trimming pared 2 bases from V and 6 bases from J, leaving 13 bases between. The CDR3 reads CATSRQGSLDEKLFF. The CDR3 DNA reads TGTGCCACCAGCAGACAGGGGTCCCTAGATGAAAAACTGTTTTTT.